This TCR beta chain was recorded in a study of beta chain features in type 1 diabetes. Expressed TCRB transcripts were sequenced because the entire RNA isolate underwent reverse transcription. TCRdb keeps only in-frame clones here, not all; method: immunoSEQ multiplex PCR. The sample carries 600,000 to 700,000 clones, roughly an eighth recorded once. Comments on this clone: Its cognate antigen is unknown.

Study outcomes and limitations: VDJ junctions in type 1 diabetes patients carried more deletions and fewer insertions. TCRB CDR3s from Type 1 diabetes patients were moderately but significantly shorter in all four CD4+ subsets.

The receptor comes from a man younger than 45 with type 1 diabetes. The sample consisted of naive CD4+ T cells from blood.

The CDR3 sequence is CASSLILGQTQETQYF. For the CDR3, the DNA is TGTGCCAGCAGCTTGATCCTGGGACAGACTCAAGAGACCCAGTACTTC. The rearrangement uses TRBV5-8 and TRBJ2-5; TRBD1 agrees at 7 bases. The ends lost 1 base at V and 2 bases at J; junction bases unmatched: 8. The CDR3 spans 16 residues. Per the germline V gene, CDR1 is SGHTS and CDR2 is YDEGEE.